This TCR beta chain was identified during a study of patients and donors after allogeneic stem cell transplantation. The sample holds a few counts of this clonotype. One entry per CDR3 protein, called by TCRdb with MiXCR from the RT-PCR reads. The data show about 210,000 distinct CDR3 sequences, around 40% seen once. The V end lost 7 bases, the J end lost 7 bases, and 26 bases lay between the germline ends. The CDR3 totals 18 residues. The germline CDR1 and CDR2 sequences are MNHEY and SMNVEV (reference sequence). The receptor's source is a human donor who was either an allogeneic HSCT recipient or a stem cell or donor lymphocyte infusion donor (not recorded which). It is not recorded whose cells these are; they may come from a transplant donor. The sequenced sample consisted of blood, either unsorted or a sorted T cell fraction (not recorded which). The chain is built from TRBV27 and TRBJ1-6; D remains ambiguous. This CDR3 is CASTAIGQRELRNSPLHF. The CDR3 coding sequence is TGTGCCAGCACGGCAATAGGGCAGCGAGAACTCCGGAATTCACCCCTCCACTTT.